This is a list of T cell receptor beta chains from one sample in a study of CD8+CD57+ T cells in acquired aplastic anemia. TCRdb recomputed calls from the reads with MiXCR, one row per CDR3 protein. Here the sample spans 150,000 to 200,000 distinct CDR3 sequences, 64% being singletons. Sequencing input: sorted CD4+, CD8+, or CD8+CD57+ T cells (not recorded which) from PBMCs. The receptors originated from a human donor with severe aplastic anemia or a healthy control (not recorded which). The CDR3 runs from the conserved cysteine through the conserved F or W. A D gene is named only where the DNA matches it firmly. The size of a clone is reported for some rows only, either as once, few or many, or as a class for expanded clones.

size,V,D,CDR3
once,TRBV10-3,TRBD2,CAISATSGGYEQYF
.,TRBV7-4,TRBD2,CASSLASGVRNEQFF
.,TRBV11-1,.,CASSSWTENEAFF
.,TRBV13,.,CASSGGTAEWTQYF
many,TRBV14,.,CASSQATGREATEAFF
.,TRBV15,.,CATSRGGFRRSGNTIYF
.,TRBV6-4,.,CASSDFSGYGYTF
.,TRBV5-6,.,CASSLNVGVGSPLHF
.,TRBV11-3,TRBD2,CASSLEYRGGADTQYF
few,TRBV10-2,.,CASNMAASSYNEQFF
.,TRBV29-1,TRBD2,CSFLVAGPKNLDEQYF
.,TRBV15,.,CATSRDNYNSPLHF
.,TRBV29-1,TRBD1,CSVGDSLGEQYF
.,TRBV27,.,CASSLSQGWGNYGYTF
.,TRBV20-1,TRBD2,CSAKSLAASTDTQYF
many,TRBV5-8,.,CASSLGVPTNEKLFF
.,TRBV19,TRBD2,CASTLQAGVADTQYF
.,TRBV7-2,.,CASSLALSDTQYF
many,TRBV12-3/TRBV12-4,.,CASTWGGANEKLFF
.,TRBV2,TRBD2,CASIPTSGAWHEQFF
few,TRBV10-1,TRBD1,CASSAGQGGYTF
.,TRBV9,.,CASSVSGHSNQPQHF